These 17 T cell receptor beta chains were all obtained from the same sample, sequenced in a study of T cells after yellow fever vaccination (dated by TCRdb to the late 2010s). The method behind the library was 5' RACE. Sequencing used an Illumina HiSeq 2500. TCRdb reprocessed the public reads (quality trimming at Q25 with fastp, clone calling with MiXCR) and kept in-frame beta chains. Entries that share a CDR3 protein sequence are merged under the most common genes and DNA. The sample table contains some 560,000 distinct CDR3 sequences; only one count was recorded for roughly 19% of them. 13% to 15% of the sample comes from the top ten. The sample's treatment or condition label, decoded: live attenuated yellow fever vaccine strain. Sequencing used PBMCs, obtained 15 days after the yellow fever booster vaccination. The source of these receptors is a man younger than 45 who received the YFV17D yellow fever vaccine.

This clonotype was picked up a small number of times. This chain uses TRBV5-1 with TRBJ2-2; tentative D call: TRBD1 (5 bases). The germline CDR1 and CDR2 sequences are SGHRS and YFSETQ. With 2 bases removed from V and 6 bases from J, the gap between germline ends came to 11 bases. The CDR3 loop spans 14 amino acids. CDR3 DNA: TGCGCCAGCAGCTTCACAGGAGTTTCCGGGGAGCTGTTTTTT. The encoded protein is CASSFTGVSGELFF.

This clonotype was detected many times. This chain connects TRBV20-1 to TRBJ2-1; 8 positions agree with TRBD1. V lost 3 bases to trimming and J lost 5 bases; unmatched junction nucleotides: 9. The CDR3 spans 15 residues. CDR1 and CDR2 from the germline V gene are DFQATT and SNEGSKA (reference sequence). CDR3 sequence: CSASPRDRSDNEQFF. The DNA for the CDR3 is TGCAGTGCTAGTCCGCGGGACAGGTCTGACAATGAGCAGTTCTTC.

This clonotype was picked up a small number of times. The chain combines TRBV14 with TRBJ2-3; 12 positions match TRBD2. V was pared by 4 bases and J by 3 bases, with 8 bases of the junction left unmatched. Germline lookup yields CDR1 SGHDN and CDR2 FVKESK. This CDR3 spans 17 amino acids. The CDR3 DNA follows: TGTGCCAGCAGCCGCTTCTCCGGGACTAGCGGGACAGATACGCAGTATTTT. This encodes CASSRFSGTSGTDTQYF.

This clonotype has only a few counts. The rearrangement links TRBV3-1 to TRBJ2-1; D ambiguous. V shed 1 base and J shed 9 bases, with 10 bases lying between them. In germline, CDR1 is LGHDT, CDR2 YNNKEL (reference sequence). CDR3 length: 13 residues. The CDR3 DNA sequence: TGTGCCAGCAGCCAAGGTTGGTCTACTGAGCAGTTCTTC. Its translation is CASSQGWSTEQFF.

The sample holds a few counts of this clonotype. The CDR3 DNA is TGCAGTGCTAGAAGCGCGGGACGGATTTATAATGAGCAGTTCTTC. This encodes CSARSAGRIYNEQFF. This sequence joins TRBV20-1 and TRBJ2-1, with TRBD2 as a possible D gene (6 bases). Germline CDR1 is DFQATT and CDR2 is SNEGSKA (reference sequence). The V end was cut by 2 bases, the J end by 7 bases, with 18 bases between. There are 15 residues in the CDR3.

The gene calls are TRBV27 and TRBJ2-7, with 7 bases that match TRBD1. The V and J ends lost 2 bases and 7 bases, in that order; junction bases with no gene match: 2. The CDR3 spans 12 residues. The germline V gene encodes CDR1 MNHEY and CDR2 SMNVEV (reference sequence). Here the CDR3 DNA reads TGTGCCAGCAGTTTAACAGGGGAAGAGCAGTACTTC. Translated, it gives CASSLTGEEQYF.

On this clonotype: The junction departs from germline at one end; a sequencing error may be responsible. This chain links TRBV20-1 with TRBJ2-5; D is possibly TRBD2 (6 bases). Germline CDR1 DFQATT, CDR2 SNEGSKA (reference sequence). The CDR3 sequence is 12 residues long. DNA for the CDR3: TGCAGTGCTAGAGTGTTCGGGGGACGGTACTCGTTC. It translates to CSARVFGGRYSF.

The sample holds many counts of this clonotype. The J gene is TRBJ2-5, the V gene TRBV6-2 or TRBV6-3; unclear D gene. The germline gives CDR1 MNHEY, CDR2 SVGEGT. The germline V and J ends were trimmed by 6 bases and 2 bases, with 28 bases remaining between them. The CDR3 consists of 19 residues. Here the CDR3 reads CASRPEGRSTKRPQETQYF. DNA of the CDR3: TGTGCCAGCAGGCCGGAAGGTAGGAGCACCAAAAGACCGCAAGAGACCCAGTACTTC.

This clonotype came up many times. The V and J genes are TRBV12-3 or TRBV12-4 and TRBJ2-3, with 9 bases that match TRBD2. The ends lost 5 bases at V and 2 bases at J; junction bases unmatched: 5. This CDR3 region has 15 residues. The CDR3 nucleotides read TGTGCCAGCAGTGCGACTAGCGGATACACAGATACGCAGTATTTT. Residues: CASSATSGYTDTQYF.

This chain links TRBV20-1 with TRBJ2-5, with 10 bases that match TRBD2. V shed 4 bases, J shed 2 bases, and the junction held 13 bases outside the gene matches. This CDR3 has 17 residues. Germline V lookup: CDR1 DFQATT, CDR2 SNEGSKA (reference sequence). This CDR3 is CSATHGPGLAQQETQYF. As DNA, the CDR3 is TGCAGTGCTACTCACGGACCGGGACTAGCGCAGCAAGAGACCCAGTACTTC.

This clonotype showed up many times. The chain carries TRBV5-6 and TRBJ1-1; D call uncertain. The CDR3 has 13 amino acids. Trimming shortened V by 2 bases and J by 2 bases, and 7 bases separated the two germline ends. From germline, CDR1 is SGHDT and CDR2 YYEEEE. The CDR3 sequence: CASSFGRNTEAFF. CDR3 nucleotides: TGTGCCAGCAGCTTTGGCAGAAACACTGAAGCTTTCTTT.

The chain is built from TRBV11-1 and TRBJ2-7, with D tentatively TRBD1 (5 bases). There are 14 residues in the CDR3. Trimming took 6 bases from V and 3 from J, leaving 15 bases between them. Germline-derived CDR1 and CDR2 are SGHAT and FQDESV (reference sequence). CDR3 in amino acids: CASRSIQGNYEQYF. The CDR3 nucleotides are TGTGCCAGCAGGTCAATCCAGGGAAACTACGAGCAGTACTTC.

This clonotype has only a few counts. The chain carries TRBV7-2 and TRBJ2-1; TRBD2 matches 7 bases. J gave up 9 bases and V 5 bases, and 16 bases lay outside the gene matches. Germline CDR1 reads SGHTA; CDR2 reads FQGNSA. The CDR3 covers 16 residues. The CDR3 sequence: CASSPTGGRPLVEQFF. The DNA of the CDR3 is TGTGCCAGCAGCCCAACGGGAGGAAGGCCCTTGGTTGAGCAGTTCTTC.

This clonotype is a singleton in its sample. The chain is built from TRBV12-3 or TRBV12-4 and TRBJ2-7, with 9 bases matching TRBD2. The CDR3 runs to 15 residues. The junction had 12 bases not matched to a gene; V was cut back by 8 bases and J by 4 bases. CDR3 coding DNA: TGTGCCAGCTCCCGTCTAGCGGGATCCATATACGAGCAGTACTTC. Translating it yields CASSRLAGSIYEQYF.

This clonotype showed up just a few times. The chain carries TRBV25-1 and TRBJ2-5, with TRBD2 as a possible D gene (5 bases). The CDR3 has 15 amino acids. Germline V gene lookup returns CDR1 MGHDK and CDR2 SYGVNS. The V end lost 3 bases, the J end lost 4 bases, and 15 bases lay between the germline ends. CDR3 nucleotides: TGTGCCAGCAGTGATGTTACGGAGGCGGGAGAGACCCAGTACTTC. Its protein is CASSDVTEAGETQYF.

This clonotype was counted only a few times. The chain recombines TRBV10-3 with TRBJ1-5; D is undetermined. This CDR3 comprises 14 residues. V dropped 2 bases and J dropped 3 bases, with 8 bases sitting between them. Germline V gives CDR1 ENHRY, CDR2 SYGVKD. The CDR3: CAISETGFNQPQHF. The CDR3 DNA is TGTGCCATCAGTGAGACGGGTTTCAATCAGCCCCAGCATTTT.

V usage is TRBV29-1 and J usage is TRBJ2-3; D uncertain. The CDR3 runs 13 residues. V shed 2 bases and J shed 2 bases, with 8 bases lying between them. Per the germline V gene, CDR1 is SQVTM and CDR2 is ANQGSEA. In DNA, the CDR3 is TGCAGCGTTGAAAACGGCAACACAGATACGCAGTATTTT. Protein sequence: CSVENGNTDTQYF.